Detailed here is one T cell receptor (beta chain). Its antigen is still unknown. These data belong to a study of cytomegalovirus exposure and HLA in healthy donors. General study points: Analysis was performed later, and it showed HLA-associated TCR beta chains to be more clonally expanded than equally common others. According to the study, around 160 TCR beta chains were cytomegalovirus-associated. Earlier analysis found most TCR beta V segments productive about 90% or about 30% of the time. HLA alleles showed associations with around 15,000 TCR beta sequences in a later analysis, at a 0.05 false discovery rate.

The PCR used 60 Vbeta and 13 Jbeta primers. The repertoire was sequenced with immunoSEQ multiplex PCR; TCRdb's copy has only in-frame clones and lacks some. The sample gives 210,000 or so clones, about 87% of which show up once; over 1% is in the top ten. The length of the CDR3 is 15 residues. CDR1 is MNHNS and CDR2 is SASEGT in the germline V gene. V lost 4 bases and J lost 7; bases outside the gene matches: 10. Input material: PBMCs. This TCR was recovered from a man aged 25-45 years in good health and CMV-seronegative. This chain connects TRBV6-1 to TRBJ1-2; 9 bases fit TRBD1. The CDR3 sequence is CASSGTQGAGFGYTF. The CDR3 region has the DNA TGTGCCAGCAGTGGTACACAGGGGGCTGGTTTTGGCTACACCTTC.